The 28 T cell receptor beta chains in this list originate from one sample, sequenced in a study of T cell repertoires in cytomegalovirus infection. TCRdb re-derived calls from the reads in MiXCR, one entry per CDR3 protein. The data show about 600,000 distinct CDR3 sequences, more than 20% seen once. Sample: CD8+ T cells from PBMCs. The receptors stem from a human donor in good health (CMV status not recorded). Some clones in this sample may be carry-over from other donors' samples.

This clonotype was seen more than once but under ten times. The gene calls are TRBV27 and TRBJ2-7, with 9 positions matching TRBD2. Looked up from germline, CDR1 is MNHEY and CDR2 is SMNVEV (reference sequence). The CDR3 is 15 amino acids. V was pared by 6 bases and J by 0 bases, with 6 bases of the junction left unmatched. As DNA, the CDR3 is TGTGCCAGCAGCCGGGGAGCGGGGGGCTCCTACGAGCAGTACGTC. This gives the protein CASSRGAGGSYEQYV.

V gene TRBV7-3 combines with J gene TRBJ2-1, with 13 nucleotides matching TRBD2. This CDR3 comprises 15 residues. Germline CDR1 reads SGHTA; CDR2 reads FQGTGA. V shed 6 bases and J 7 bases; nucleotides not matched to a gene: 6. CDR3 DNA: TGTGCCAGCAGGTTATTGGGACTAGCGGGGAATGAGCAGTTCTTC. Translating it yields CASRLLGLAGNEQFF.

As concerns this clonotype: A much larger clone is a single base away; this may be a read error. This sequence joins TRBV7-9 and TRBJ1-2; 9 bases are a match to TRBD1. The CDR3 spans 13 residues. The V gene's germline CDR1 is SEHNR and CDR2 FQNEAQ (reference sequence). The CDR3 bases are TGTGCCTGCAGCTTAAACAGGGGGCATGGCTACACCTTC. Protein product: CACSLNRGHGYTF.

This clonotype was observed at least ten times. The rearrangement links TRBV7-8 to TRBJ2-7; tentatively, D is TRBD2 (6 bases). Trimming took off 10 bases at V and 0 bases at J, with 10 bases between the two ends. CDR1 and CDR2 (germline): SGHVS, FQNEAQ. There are 12 residues in the CDR3. DNA of the CDR3: TGTGCCACCGGGGGTCTCTCCTACGAGCAGTACTTC. Its translation is CATGGLSYEQYF.

As for this clonotype: A much larger clone lies one base from this, so it may be a read error. The rearrangement uses TRBV7-2 and TRBJ2-1; unclear D gene. V was pared by 0 bases and J by 0 bases, with 6 bases between. The CDR3 is 15 residues long. CDR1 SGHTA and CDR2 FQGNSA come from the germline V gene. CDR3 in amino acids: CTSSLAVFSYNEQFF. Written as DNA, the CDR3 is TGTACCAGCAGCTTAGCTGTTTTCTCCTACAATGAGCAGTTCTTC.

This clonotype was detected many times. The chain is built from TRBV11-2 and TRBJ2-5; TRBD2 agrees at 8 bases. Losses at the gene ends were 4 bases for V and 2 bases for J; bases not matched to a gene: 9. The CDR3 runs to 16 residues. The germline V gene has CDR1 SGHAT and CDR2 FQNNGV. CDR3 sequence: CASSYTGGASQETQYF. The CDR3 nucleotides are TGTGCCAGCAGCTACACCGGGGGGGCAAGTCAAGAGACCCAGTACTTC.

The sample holds many counts of this clonotype. V and J are TRBV28 and TRBJ2-2, with a tentative D call TRBD2 (6 bases). Germline V gives CDR1 MDHEN, CDR2 SYDVKM. V gave up 4 bases and J gave up 3 bases, with 12 bases separating them. The CDR3 is 15 amino acids. The CDR3 spells CASSSHWEDTGELFF. The CDR3 nucleotides read TGTGCCAGCAGTTCCCACTGGGAGGACACCGGGGAGCTGTTTTTT.

V gene TRBV7-9 combines with J gene TRBJ2-5, with 8 bases that match TRBD2. The CDR3 is made up of 14 amino acids. J gave up 5 bases and V 5 bases, and 7 bases lay outside the gene matches. Germline V gene lookup returns CDR1 SEHNR and CDR2 FQNEAQ (reference sequence). CDR3 region: CASSPKLAVETQYF. CDR3 DNA sequence: TGTGCCAGCAGCCCCAAACTAGCGGTGGAGACCCAGTACTTC.

This clonotype was counted at least ten times. The rearrangement joins TRBV28 to TRBJ1-2; 10 bases fit TRBD1. Germline CDR1 MDHEN, CDR2 SYDVKM. Trimming at V came to 3 bases and at J to 8 bases, leaving 12 bases not matched to a gene. The CDR3 totals 16 residues. The CDR3 DNA is TGTGCCAGCAGTTTGTGGGACAGGGGTTTTATAGGAGGCTACACCTTC. Protein product: CASSLWDRGFIGGYTF.

This clonotype turned up a few times. The CDR3 DNA sequence: TGCGCCAGCAGCCAAGGGACATCATTCTACAATGAGCAGTTCTTC. This translates into CASSQGTSFYNEQFF. The chain is built from TRBV4-1 and TRBJ2-1; possibly TRBD1 for D (5 bases). In germline, CDR1 is MGHRA, CDR2 YSYEKL. The CDR3 is 15 amino acids. V dropped 1 base and J dropped 3 bases, with 10 bases sitting between them.

The count of this clonotype is one. One base away lies a much larger clone, so this may be a sequencing read error. The chain is built from TRBV7-3 and TRBJ2-2, with D possibly matching TRBD2 (6 bases). The germline V gene encodes CDR1 SGHTA and CDR2 FQGTGA. This CDR3 is built from 13 residues. The CDR3, as DNA: TGTGCCAGCAGCTCCAGCGGGTCCTCAGAGCTGGTTTTT. Translation gives CASSSSGSSELVF.

The sample holds many counts of this clonotype. The chain recombines TRBV7-2 with TRBJ2-1; D may match TRBD1 or TRBD2 (5 bases each). This CDR3 region has 14 residues. CDR1 is SGHTA and CDR2 is FQGNSA in the germline V gene. V dropped 1 base and J dropped 7 bases, with 11 bases sitting between them. CDR3 DNA: TGTGCCAGCAGCTTAGTTCTAGCAGGGAATGAGCAGTTCTTC. This gives the protein CASSLVLAGNEQFF.

This clonotype has only a few counts. This chain links TRBV18 with TRBJ2-1; 8 nucleotides agree with TRBD2. This CDR3 spans 14 amino acids. With V trimmed by 6 bases and J by 8 bases, 9 bases remained unmatched. Germline V gene lookup returns CDR1 KGHSH and CDR2 LQKENI. For the CDR3, the DNA is TGTGCCAGCTCTCTCCCGGGGGGGGCTGATGAGCAGTTCTTC. Translated: CASSLPGGADEQFF.

This chain links TRBV27 with TRBJ2-7; unclear D gene. The CDR3 length is 11 residues. Germline assignment: CDR1 MNHEY and CDR2 SMNVEV (reference sequence). V was cut by 6 bases and J by 4 bases, with 7 bases left in between. CDR3 sequence (DNA): TGTGCCAGCAGGTTCCGGTACGAGCAGTACTTC. This gives the protein CASRFRYEQYF.

This clonotype came up many times. This chain connects TRBV28 to TRBJ1-5; unclear D gene. The CDR3 contains 13 residues. Trimming pared 2 bases from V and 6 bases from J, leaving 8 bases between. Germline V gene sequence: CDR1 MDHEN, CDR2 SYDVKM. The CDR3 here is CASSLRVRQPQHF. The CDR3 DNA reads TGTGCCAGCAGTTTACGAGTGCGTCAGCCCCAGCATTTT.

This clonotype has only a few counts. V and J are TRBV6-2 or TRBV6-3 and TRBJ1-1; no reliable D call. The CDR3 spans 13 residues. Germline V gene sequence: CDR1 MNHEY, CDR2 SVGEGT. Trimming cost V 6 bases and J 4 bases, with 12 bases left between them. CDR3 region: CASREKVITEAFF. Here the CDR3 DNA reads TGTGCCAGCAGGGAGAAGGTCATCACTGAAGCTTTCTTT.

The rearrangement uses TRBV6-2 or TRBV6-3 and TRBJ2-1; D possibly corresponds to TRBD1 (6 bases). CDR1 is MNHEY and CDR2 is SVGEGT in the germline V gene. V was pared by 7 bases and J by 8 bases, with 12 bases between. The CDR3 consists of 12 residues. This chain's CDR3 is CASTFEGDEQFF. Written as DNA, the CDR3 is TGTGCCAGCACCTTCGAGGGGGATGAGCAGTTCTTC.

The chain employs TRBV29-1 and TRBJ1-1; D uncertain. From germline, CDR1 is SQVTM and CDR2 ANQGSEA. The CDR3 is 12 residues long. Trimming shortened V by 5 bases and J by 1 base, and 8 bases separated the two germline ends. CDR3 sequence reads: CSVIAANTEAFF. For the CDR3, the DNA is TGCAGCGTTATTGCAGCGAACACTGAAGCTTTCTTT.

This clonotype was picked up a small number of times. J is TRBJ2-3 and V is TRBV4-1, with 10 bases identical to TRBD2. The J segment lost 1 base and the V segment lost 1 base, leaving 26 bases of the junction unmatched. The germline CDR1 and CDR2 sequences are MGHRA and YSYEKL. CDR3 length: 24 amino acids. CDR3 amino acids: CASSQGQTSGTSVTSYWGTDTQYF. In DNA form, the CDR3 reads TGCGCCAGCAGCCAAGGACAAACTTCCGGGACTAGCGTAACTTCCTATTGGGGCACAGATACGCAGTATTTT.

There are many counts of this clonotype. The J gene is TRBJ1-1, the V gene TRBV7-2; D may be TRBD1 (6 bases). The ends were cut back, 4 bases at V and 5 bases at J, with 11 bases in the middle. Germline assignment: CDR1 SGHTA and CDR2 FQGNSA. The CDR3 sequence is 13 residues long. Here the CDR3 DNA reads TGTGCCAGCAGCTGGGGGGCGCGAACTGAAGCTTTCTTT. This codes for CASSWGARTEAFF.

This clonotype was observed many times. The chain recombines TRBV7-2 with TRBJ2-7, with D maybe TRBD2 (6 bases). Trimming took 3 bases from V and 3 from J, leaving 9 bases between them. CDR3 length equals 13 residues. Germline CDR1 is SGHTA and CDR2 is FQGNSA. Written as DNA, the CDR3 is TGTGCCAGCAGCTTCGGCGGGAACTACGAGCAGTACGTC. Its protein is CASSFGGNYEQYV.

This chain uses TRBV5-4 with TRBJ1-2; perhaps TRBD1 as D (6 bases). V dropped 1 base and J dropped 3 bases, with 10 bases sitting between them. The CDR3 length is 14 residues. CDR1 SGHNT and CDR2 YYREEE come from the germline V gene (reference sequence). CDR3 protein: CASSLLGQHYGYTF. The CDR3, as DNA: TGTGCCAGCAGCTTGTTGGGACAACACTATGGCTACACCTTC.

Regarding this clonotype: A read error is possible here, since a much larger clone lies one base away. The chain employs TRBV7-9 and TRBJ2-2, with 12 bases that match TRBD1. CDR1 is SEHNR, CDR2 FQNEAQ, per germline (reference sequence). This CDR3 has 16 residues. The CDR3 DNA reads TGTGCCAACAGCACGCGGGACAGGGGGCAAGACGGGGAGCTGTTTTTT. Translation: CANSTRDRGQDGELFF.

In its sample, this clonotype was seen a few times. The J gene is TRBJ2-2, the V gene TRBV19; no firm D call. The V and J ends lost 10 bases and 0 bases respectively, with 15 bases between them. CDR1 and CDR2 from the germline V gene are LNHDA and SQIVND (reference sequence). This CDR3 has 15 amino acids. The CDR3 reads CATQHGSANTGELFF. As DNA, the CDR3 is TGTGCCACCCAGCACGGATCCGCGAACACCGGGGAGCTGTTTTTT.

This clonotype has a handful of counts. The chain combines TRBV5-1 with TRBJ1-1; D remains ambiguous. This CDR3 is built from 14 residues. Between the trimmed V and J ends, which lost 3 bases and 0 bases, there was a span of 9 bases. Germline V gene sequence: CDR1 SGHRS, CDR2 YFSETQ. CDR3 DNA: TGCGCCAGCAGCTGGAGGGATCTGAACACTGAAGCTTTCTTT. This codes for CASSWRDLNTEAFF. Variable domain in full (rest from reference TRBV5-1 and TRBJ1-1): KAGVTQTPRYLIKTRGQQVTLSCSPISGHRSVSWYQQTPGQGLQFLFEYFSETQRNKGNFPGRFSGRQFSNSRSEMNVSTLELGDSALYLCASSWRDLNTEAFFGQGTRLTVV.

This clonotype was seen a few times. This chain links TRBV29-1 with TRBJ2-4; the D is unclear. The germline V gene has CDR1 SQVTM and CDR2 ANQGSEA. The CDR3 consists of 11 residues. V shed 4 bases and J shed 7 bases, with 8 bases lying between them. The CDR3 protein is CSVVGKNIQYF. DNA for the CDR3: TGCAGCGTTGTTGGAAAGAACATTCAGTACTTC.

The chain links TRBV2 to TRBJ2-2; TRBD1 might be the D (6 bases). The V end lost 11 bases, the J end lost 3 bases, and 16 bases lay between the germline ends. Germline V gene lookup returns CDR1 SNHLY and CDR2 FYNNEI. This CDR3 is 14 amino acids long. The DNA of the CDR3 is TGTGCCGTTCACAGGGCCTCGGACACCGGGGAGCTGTTTTTT. Its protein product is CAVHRASDTGELFF.

This clonotype was seen many times. The chain links TRBV7-2 to TRBJ2-6; D gene uncertain. V lost 3 bases and J lost 1, with 13 bases in between. There are 17 residues in the CDR3. The germline V gene encodes CDR1 SGHTA and CDR2 FQGNSA. The CDR3: CASSFSVGRSGANVLTF. CDR3 coding DNA: TGTGCCAGCAGCTTCAGCGTAGGTCGATCTGGGGCCAACGTCCTGACTTTC.